One and the same sample provided the 24 T cell receptor beta chains below, sequenced in a study of blood T cell repertoires in COVID-19. Clones were read by immunoSEQ multiplex PCR, and TCRdb kept only the in-frame ones, dropping some. The table has some 200,000 clones, approximately 80% seen once; the top ten hold approximately 9.9%. Sequenced sample: peripheral blood. Source of these receptors: a middle-aged woman with COVID-19, enrolled during active disease.

This chain joins TRBV18 and TRBJ2-1, with a tentative D call TRBD1 (6 bases). V was trimmed by 3 bases and J by 6 bases, leaving 12 bases between them. The CDR3 totals 14 residues. CDR1 KGHSH and CDR2 LQKENI come from the germline V gene. The CDR3 DNA sequence: TGTGCCAGCTCACCCCACAGGGATGGCAATGAGCAGTTCTTC. Its protein product is CASSPHRDGNEQFF.

The chain combines TRBV2 with TRBJ1-3; D might be TRBD1 (5 bases). Trimming stripped 2 bases from V and 0 bases from J, with 14 bases between. The germline gives CDR1 SNHLY, CDR2 FYNNEI. The CDR3 has 17 amino acids. CDR3 loop: CASSEKGRRGSGNTIYF. DNA of the CDR3: TGTGCCAGCAGTGAAAAAGGAAGGAGGGGCTCTGGAAACACCATATATTTT.

The rearrangement links TRBV28 to TRBJ2-7; D remains unclear. This CDR3 has 13 residues. The V and J ends lost 5 bases and 5 bases respectively, with 13 bases between them. Per the germline V gene, CDR1 is MDHEN and CDR2 is SYDVKM. For the CDR3, the DNA is TGTGCCAGCAGTGGCTCCCTTCAGAACGAGCAGTACTTC. Protein product: CASSGSLQNEQYF.

This chain's CDR3 is CASTINRGATDTQYF. CDR3 DNA: TGTGCCAGCACCATAAACAGGGGGGCCACAGATACGCAGTATTTT. The chain has TRBV11-2 and TRBJ2-3, with 8 bases identical to TRBD1. This CDR3 region has 15 residues. The germline V gene has CDR1 SGHAT and CDR2 FQNNGV. The V and J ends lost 7 bases and 2 bases, in that order; junction bases with no gene match: 8.

The chain is built from TRBV9 and TRBJ2-4; 7 bases fit TRBD2. Trimming cost V 4 bases and J 6 bases; bases outside gene matches: 4. Germline V CDR1 and CDR2: SGDLS, YYNGEE. This CDR3 has 13 residues. CDR3 sequence: CASSTPGGNIQYF. The CDR3 DNA follows: TGTGCCAGCAGCACCCCGGGGGGAAACATTCAGTACTTC.

The rearrangement links TRBV15 to TRBJ1-1, with 9 positions matching TRBD1. The J segment lost 4 bases and the V segment lost 6 bases, leaving 3 bases of the junction unmatched. This CDR3 comprises 13 residues. The V gene's germline CDR1 is LNHNV and CDR2 YYDKDF (reference sequence). CDR3 nucleotide sequence: TGTGCCACCAGGTTACAGGGGGCCACTGAAGCTTTCTTT. Translated, it gives CATRLQGATEAFF.

The chain is built from TRBV5-4 and TRBJ2-5; 8 nucleotides agree with TRBD1. With V trimmed by 0 bases and J by 5 bases, 6 bases remained unmatched. The CDR3 has 15 amino acids. The germline V gene encodes CDR1 SGHNT and CDR2 YYREEE (reference sequence). In DNA, the CDR3 is TGTGCCAGCAGCTTGGGTGGACAGGGTGTGGAGACCCAGTACTTC. As protein: CASSLGGQGVETQYF.

V usage is TRBV27 and J usage is TRBJ1-1; 11 positions match TRBD1. The CDR3 sequence is 14 residues long. The junction had 4 bases not matched to a gene; V was cut back by 5 bases and J by 5 bases. Germline CDR1 reads MNHEY; CDR2 reads SMNVEV (reference sequence). This CDR3 is CASSPGQGATEAFF. DNA for the CDR3: TGTGCCAGCAGTCCAGGACAGGGGGCGACTGAAGCTTTCTTT.

The CDR3 nucleotides are TGCAGCGTTGAAGGGGTCACAGCCACAGATACGCAGTATTTT. Residues: CSVEGVTATDTQYF. V is TRBV29-1 and J is TRBJ2-3; no clear D. This CDR3 comprises 14 residues. Trimming stripped 1 base from V and 2 bases from J, with 10 bases between. Germline V gene lookup returns CDR1 SQVTM and CDR2 ANQGSEA.

CDR3 DNA sequence: TGTGCCAGCAGCGAGCGGGTCAGCCAAGAGACCCAGTACTTC. Amino acids: CASSERVSQETQYF. The V gene is TRBV4-2, the J gene TRBJ2-5, with a possible D match to TRBD2 (6 bases). Trimming stripped 5 bases from V and 1 base from J, with 11 bases between. The CDR3 is 14 residues long. Germline V gives CDR1 LGHNA, CDR2 YNFKEQ.

This chain joins TRBV27 and TRBJ1-5; D is perhaps TRBD1 (6 bases). V was trimmed by 2 bases and J by 6 bases, leaving 17 bases between them. CDR3 length: 16 residues. In germline, CDR1 is MNHEY, CDR2 SMNVEV (reference sequence). The CDR3, as DNA: TGTGCCAGCAGTTTAAACGGGGGGCGAGGGGGTCAGCCCCAGCATTTT. Translated, it gives CASSLNGGRGGQPQHF.

This clone has just a few counts. V and J are TRBV5-4 and TRBJ2-1, with 14 bases lining up with TRBD2. The CDR3 totals 17 residues. Germline CDR1 reads SGHNT; CDR2 reads YYREEE (reference sequence). V trimming: 1 base; J trimming: 4 bases; junction bases outside the gene matches: 4. CDR3 in DNA: TGTGCCAGCAGCTTGAAGGGACTAGCGGGAGTTTACAATGAGCAGTTCTTC. It is translated as CASSLKGLAGVYNEQFF.

The chain employs TRBV4-1 and TRBJ2-3; D not resolved. CDR1 and CDR2 (germline): MGHRA, YSYEKL. Trimming shortened V by 3 bases and J by 3 bases, and 13 bases separated the two germline ends. There are 15 residues in the CDR3. The CDR3 protein is CASSHVYEQTDTQYF. In DNA form, the CDR3 reads TGCGCCAGCAGCCACGTATATGAGCAAACAGATACGCAGTATTTT.

Here the CDR3 DNA reads TGTGCCACCCGAGTGGGGGGGGGACGGGATACGCAGTATTTT. Translation: CATRVGGGRDTQYF. The chain couples TRBV6-6 to TRBJ2-3; 7 bases map to TRBD2. Germline V lookup: CDR1 MNHNY, CDR2 SVGAGI (reference sequence). CDR3 length: 14 residues. V dropped 10 bases and J dropped 6; count of bases not matched to a gene: 13.

V and J are TRBV6-6 and TRBJ2-2; 9 bases map to TRBD1. The CDR3 spans 19 residues. The germline CDR1 and CDR2 sequences are MNHNY and SVGAGI (reference sequence). V gave up 5 bases and J gave up 1 base; unmatched junction bases: 14. The CDR3 spells CASSPVPGQGTGNTGELFF. The CDR3 nucleotides read TGTGCCAGCAGTCCAGTCCCGGGACAGGGAACGGGGAACACCGGGGAGCTGTTTTTT.

The chain is built from TRBV7-2 and TRBJ2-1; maybe TRBD2 (5 bases). The ends were cut back, 5 bases at V and 9 bases at J, with 14 bases in the middle. Looked up from germline, CDR1 is SGHTA and CDR2 is FQGNSA. The CDR3 length is 13 residues. The CDR3 here is CASSLDWTGEQFF. CDR3 sequence (DNA): TGTGCCAGCAGCCTGGACTGGACGGGTGAGCAGTTCTTC.

The chain is built from TRBV7-8 and TRBJ1-4; 7 bases fit TRBD1. Germline V gene sequence: CDR1 SGHVS, CDR2 FQNEAQ. With 5 bases clipped from V and 11 bases from J, the junction kept 5 bases outside the gene matches. The CDR3 is made up of 12 amino acids. The CDR3 DNA sequence: TGTGCCAGCAGCAGACTGACAGGGAAACTGTTTTTT. Translated: CASSRLTGKLFF.

The rearrangement links TRBV6-5 to TRBJ2-7; perhaps TRBD1 as D (6 bases). CDR3 length: 15 residues. Looked up from germline, CDR1 is MNHEY and CDR2 is SVGAGI. The germline V and J ends were trimmed by 0 bases and 4 bases, with 13 bases remaining between them. The CDR3 protein is CASSYSGAREYEQYF. The DNA for the CDR3 is TGTGCCAGCAGTTACTCGGGGGCCAGGGAATACGAGCAGTACTTC.

This clone showed up many times. The chain joins TRBV10-2 to TRBJ2-1, with 10 nucleotides matching TRBD2. Germline assignment: CDR1 WSHSY and CDR2 SAAADI. V lost 6 bases and J lost 4; bases outside the gene matches: 3. The CDR3 sequence is 14 residues long. The CDR3 region is CASRLAGQYNEQFF. DNA of the CDR3: TGCGCCAGCAGACTAGCGGGACAATACAATGAGCAGTTCTTC.

The chain uses TRBV10-3 and TRBJ1-1; TRBD1 might be the D (6 bases). Germline values: CDR1 ENHRY, CDR2 SYGVKD. This CDR3 has 13 amino acids. Trimming pared 10 bases from V and 4 bases from J, leaving 16 bases between. The CDR3 DNA sequence: TGTGCCACCAACAGGGTTGGGGGCACTGAAGCTTTCTTT. Protein product: CATNRVGGTEAFF.

The V and J genes are TRBV4-2 and TRBJ2-7; D is unclear. This CDR3 has 13 amino acids. Germline values: CDR1 LGHNA, CDR2 YNFKEQ. Trimming pared 1 base from V and 0 bases from J, leaving 4 bases between. DNA for the CDR3: TGTGCCAGCAGCCAAGCCGGCTCCTACGAGCAGTACTTC. Its protein is CASSQAGSYEQYF.

The CDR3 loop reads CASSLGGLAGTDTQYF. CDR3 DNA: TGTGCCAGCAGCTTGGGGGGACTAGCAGGCACAGATACGCAGTATTTT. The chain has TRBV5-8 and TRBJ2-3, with 9 bases lining up with TRBD2. The CDR3 length is 16 residues. Germline assignment: CDR1 SGHTS and CDR2 YDEGEE. Trimming took 0 bases from V and 1 from J; bases not matched to a gene: 3.

The chain employs TRBV19 and TRBJ1-5, with D tentatively TRBD1 (6 bases). Germline lookup yields CDR1 LNHDA and CDR2 SQIVND (reference sequence). V gave up 7 bases and J gave up 1 base, with 14 bases separating them. The CDR3 runs 15 residues. CDR3 nucleotide sequence: TGTGCCAGTACCCGCACGGGGGGCAGCAATCAGCCCCAGCATTTT. Translation: CASTRTGGSNQPQHF.

The V gene is TRBV6-6, the J gene TRBJ1-4; D ambiguous. The CDR3 runs to 16 residues. Germline V gene sequence: CDR1 MNHNY, CDR2 SVGAGI (reference sequence). Trimming took 6 bases from V and 5 from J, leaving 19 bases between them. This CDR3 reads CASRTWSAGGNEKLFF. The CDR3 DNA is TGTGCCAGCAGGACTTGGTCGGCAGGAGGAAATGAAAAACTGTTTTTT.